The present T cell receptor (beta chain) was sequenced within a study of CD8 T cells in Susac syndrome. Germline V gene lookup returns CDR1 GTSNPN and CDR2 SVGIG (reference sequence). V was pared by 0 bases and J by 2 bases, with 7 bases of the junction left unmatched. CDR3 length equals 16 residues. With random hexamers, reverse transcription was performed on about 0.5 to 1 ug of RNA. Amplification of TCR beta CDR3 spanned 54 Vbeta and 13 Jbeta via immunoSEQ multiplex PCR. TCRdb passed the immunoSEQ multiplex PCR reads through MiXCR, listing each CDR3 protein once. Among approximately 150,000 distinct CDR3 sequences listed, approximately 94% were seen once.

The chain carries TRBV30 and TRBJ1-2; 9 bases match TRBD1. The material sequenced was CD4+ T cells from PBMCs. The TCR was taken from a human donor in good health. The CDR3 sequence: CAWSVPRTGVNYGYTF. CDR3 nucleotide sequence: TGTGCCTGGAGTGTACCCCGGACAGGGGTCAACTATGGCTACACCTTC.